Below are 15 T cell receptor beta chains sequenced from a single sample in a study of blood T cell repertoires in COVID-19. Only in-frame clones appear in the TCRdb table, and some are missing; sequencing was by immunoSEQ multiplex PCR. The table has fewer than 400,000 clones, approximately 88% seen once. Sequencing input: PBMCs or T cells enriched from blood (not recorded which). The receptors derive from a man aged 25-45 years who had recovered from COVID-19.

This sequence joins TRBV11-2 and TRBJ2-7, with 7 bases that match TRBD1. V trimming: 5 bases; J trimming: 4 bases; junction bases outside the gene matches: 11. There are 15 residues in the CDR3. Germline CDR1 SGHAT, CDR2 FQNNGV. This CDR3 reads CASSMRPGQPYEQYF. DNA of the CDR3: TGTGCCAGCAGCATGCGACCGGGACAGCCGTACGAGCAGTACTTC. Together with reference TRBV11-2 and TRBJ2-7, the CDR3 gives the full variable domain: EAGVAQSPRYKIIEKRQSVAFWCNPISGHATLYWYQQILGQGPKLLIQFQNNGVVDDSQLPKDRFSAERLKGVDSTLKIQPAKLEDSAVYLCASSMRPGQPYEQYFGPGTRLTVT.

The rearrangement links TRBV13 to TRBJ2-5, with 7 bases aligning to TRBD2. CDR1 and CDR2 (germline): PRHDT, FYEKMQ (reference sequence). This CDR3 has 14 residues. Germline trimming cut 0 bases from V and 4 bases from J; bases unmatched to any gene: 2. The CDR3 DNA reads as TGTGCCAGCAGCTTAGGTGGGAGGGTAGAGACCCAGTACTTC. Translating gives CASSLGGRVETQYF.

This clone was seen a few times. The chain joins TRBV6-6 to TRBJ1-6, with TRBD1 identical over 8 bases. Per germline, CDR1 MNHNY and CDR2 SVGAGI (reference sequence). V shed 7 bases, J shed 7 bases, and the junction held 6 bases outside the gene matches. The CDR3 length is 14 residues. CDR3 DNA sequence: TGTGCCAGCACTTCGACAGGGGAAAATTCACCCCTCCACTTT. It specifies CASTSTGENSPLHF.

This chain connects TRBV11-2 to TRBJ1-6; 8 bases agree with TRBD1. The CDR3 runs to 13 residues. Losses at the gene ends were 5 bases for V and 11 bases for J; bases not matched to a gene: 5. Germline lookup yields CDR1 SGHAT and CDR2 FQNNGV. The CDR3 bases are TGTGCCAGCAGCGTGACAGGGGAGGCACCCCTCCACTTT. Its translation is CASSVTGEAPLHF.

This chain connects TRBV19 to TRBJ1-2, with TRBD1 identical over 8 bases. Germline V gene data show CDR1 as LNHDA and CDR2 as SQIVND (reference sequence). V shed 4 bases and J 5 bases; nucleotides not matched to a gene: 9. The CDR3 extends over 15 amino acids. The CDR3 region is CASSTGGAVMYGYTF. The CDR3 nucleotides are TGTGCCAGTAGTACAGGGGGCGCGGTTATGTATGGCTACACCTTC.

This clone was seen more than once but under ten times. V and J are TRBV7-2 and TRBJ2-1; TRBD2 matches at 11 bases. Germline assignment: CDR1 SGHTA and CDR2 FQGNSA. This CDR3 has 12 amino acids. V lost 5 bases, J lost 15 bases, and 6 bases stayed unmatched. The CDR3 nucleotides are TGTGCCAGCAGCCTACTAGCGGGGGCACCGTTCTTC. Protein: CASSLLAGAPFF.

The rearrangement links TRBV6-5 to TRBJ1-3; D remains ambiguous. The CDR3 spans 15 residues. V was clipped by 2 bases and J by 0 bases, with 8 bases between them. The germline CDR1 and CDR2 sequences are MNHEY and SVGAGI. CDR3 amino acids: CASSYDRSSGNTIYF. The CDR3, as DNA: TGTGCCAGCAGTTACGACCGGAGCTCTGGAAACACCATATATTTT.

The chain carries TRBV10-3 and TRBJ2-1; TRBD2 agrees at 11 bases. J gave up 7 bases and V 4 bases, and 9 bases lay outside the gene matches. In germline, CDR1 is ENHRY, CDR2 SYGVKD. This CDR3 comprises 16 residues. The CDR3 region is CAISARSSGGDNEQFF. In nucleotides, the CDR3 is TGTGCCATCAGTGCCCGGAGTAGCGGGGGGGATAATGAGCAGTTCTTC.

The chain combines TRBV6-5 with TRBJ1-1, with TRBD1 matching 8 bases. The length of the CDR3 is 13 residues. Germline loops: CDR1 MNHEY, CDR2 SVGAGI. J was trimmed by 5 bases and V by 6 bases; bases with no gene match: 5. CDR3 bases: TGTGCCAGCAGACCTGGACAGGGTACTGAAGCTTTCTTT. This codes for CASRPGQGTEAFF.

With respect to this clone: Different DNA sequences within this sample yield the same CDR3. CDR3 sequence (DNA): TGCGCCAGCAGCTTGGGAGTGCAAGAGACCCAGTACTTC. As protein: CASSLGVQETQYF. The genes are TRBV5-1 and TRBJ2-5, with D hard to call. V was cut by 0 bases and J by 2 bases, with 5 bases left in between. Per germline, CDR1 SGHRS and CDR2 YFSETQ. The CDR3 spans 13 residues.

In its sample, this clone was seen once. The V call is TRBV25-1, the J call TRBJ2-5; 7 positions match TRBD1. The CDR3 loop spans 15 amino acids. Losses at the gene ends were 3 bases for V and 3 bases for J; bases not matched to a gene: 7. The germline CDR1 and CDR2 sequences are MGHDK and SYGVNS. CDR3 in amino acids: CASSEFGQGEETQYF. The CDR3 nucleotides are TGTGCCAGCAGTGAGTTTGGGCAGGGGGAAGAGACCCAGTACTTC.

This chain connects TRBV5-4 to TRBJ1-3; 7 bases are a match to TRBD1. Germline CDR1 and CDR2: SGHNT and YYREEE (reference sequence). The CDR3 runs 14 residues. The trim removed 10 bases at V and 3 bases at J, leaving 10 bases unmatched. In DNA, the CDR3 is TGTGCCTTAGCGTCACGGGACAGTGGAAACACCATATATTTT. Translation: CALASRDSGNTIYF. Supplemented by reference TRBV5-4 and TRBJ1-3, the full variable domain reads ETGVTQSPTHLIKTRGQQVTLRCSSQSGHNTVSWYQQALGQGPQFIFQYYREEENGRGNFPPRFSGLQFPNYSSELNVNALELDDSALYLCALASRDSGNTIYFGEGSWLTVV.

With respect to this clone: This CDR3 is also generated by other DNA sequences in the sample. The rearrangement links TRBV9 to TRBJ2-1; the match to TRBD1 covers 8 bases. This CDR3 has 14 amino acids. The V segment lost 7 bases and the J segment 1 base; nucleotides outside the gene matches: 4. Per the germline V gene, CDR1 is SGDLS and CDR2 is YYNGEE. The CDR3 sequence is CASSGGGSYNEQFF. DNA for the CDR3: TGTGCCAGCTCAGGGGGCGGATCCTACAATGAGCAGTTCTTC. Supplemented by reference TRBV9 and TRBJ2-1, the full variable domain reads DSGVTQTPKHLITATGQRVTLRCSPRSGDLSVYWYQQSLDQGLQFLIQYYNGEERAKGNILERFSAQQFPDLHSELNLSSLELGDSALYFCASSGGGSYNEQFFGPGTRLTVL.

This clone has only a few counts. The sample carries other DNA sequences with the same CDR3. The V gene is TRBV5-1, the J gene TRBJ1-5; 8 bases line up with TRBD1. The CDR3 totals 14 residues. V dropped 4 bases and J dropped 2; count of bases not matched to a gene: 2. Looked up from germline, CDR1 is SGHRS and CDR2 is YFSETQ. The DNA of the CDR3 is TGCGCCAGCAGCCCGGGACAGGGCAATCAGCCCCAGCATTTT. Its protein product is CASSPGQGNQPQHF.

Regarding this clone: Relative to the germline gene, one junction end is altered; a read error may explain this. The CDR3 here is CASSLWETGGPLF. CDR3 DNA: TGTGCCAGCAGCTTGTGGGAGACAGGGGGCCCTCTTTTT. The rearrangement uses TRBV5-6 and TRBJ1-4; TRBD1 matches 10 bases. Germline loops: CDR1 SGHDT, CDR2 YYEEEE. This CDR3 region has 13 residues.